Listed here are 10 T cell receptor beta chains from one sample, sequenced in a study of beta chain features in type 1 diabetes (dated by TCRdb to the late 2010s). The method was the immunoSEQ multiplex PCR assay. The entire isolated RNA was reverse transcribed using the High Capacity cDNA Reverse Transcription Kit, and thus expressed TCRB transcripts were sequenced. In its TCRdb copy, this immuneACCESS table keeps in-frame sequences only and misses some clones. Where compared with another copy, unresolved V genes explain less than half of these, and the others have no known cause. For this sample there are fewer than 20,000 clones; around 43% appear just once. About 0.57% of the sample is taken by the ten largest. The sample consisted of stem cell memory CD4+ T cells from blood. Per the publication, the cell subset or site label means: stem cell-like memory CD4+ T cells. These TCRs come from a woman in her forties in good health.

V usage is TRBV5-1 and J usage is TRBJ2-2; 7 nucleotides line up with TRBD1. Germline CDR1 SGHRS, CDR2 YFSETQ. J was trimmed by 2 bases and V by 3 bases; bases with no gene match: 7. This CDR3 spans 16 amino acids. DNA of the CDR3: TGCGCCAGCAGCTCCACGGGGACAGCTAACACCGGGGAGCTGTTTTTT. This gives the protein CASSSTGTANTGELFF.

This clone was picked up one time. The gene calls are TRBV5-4 and TRBJ1-3; maybe TRBD1 (5 bases). The CDR3 sequence is 15 residues long. Per germline, CDR1 SGHNT and CDR2 YYREEE (reference sequence). Trimming removed 5 bases at V and 0 bases at J, with 12 bases between. The CDR3 coding sequence is TGTGCCAGCAGTCCCGACAGTAACTCTGGAAACACCATATATTTT. Protein sequence: CASSPDSNSGNTIYF.

The V gene is TRBV5-6, the J gene TRBJ1-6; D may be TRBD1 (6 bases). The CDR3 has 17 amino acids. V was cut by 0 bases and J by 8 bases, with 18 bases left in between. Germline assignment: CDR1 SGHDT and CDR2 YYEEEE. The CDR3 loop reads CASSLGGHSSADSPLHF. In nucleotides, the CDR3 is TGTGCCAGCAGCTTGGGGGGACATAGTTCTGCGGATTCACCCCTCCACTTT.

This chain joins TRBV7-2 and TRBJ2-2, with TRBD1 matching 10 bases. After removal of 6 bases from V and 9 bases from J, the junction contained 13 bases not matched to a gene. The V gene's germline CDR1 is SGHTA and CDR2 FQGNSA. The CDR3 contains 16 residues. The CDR3 nucleotides read TGTGCCAGCAGTCTACCCTCCGGGACAGGGGTCAGGGAGCTGTTTTTT. It encodes CASSLPSGTGVRELFF.

The chain combines TRBV10-3 with TRBJ1-3, with D possibly matching TRBD1 (6 bases). V shed 10 bases and J shed 4 bases, with 8 bases lying between them. This CDR3 has 11 residues. CDR1 is ENHRY, CDR2 SYGVKD, per germline. In nucleotides, the CDR3 is TGTGCCAAGGGACAAGGAAACACCATATATTTT. Translating gives CAKGQGNTIYF.

CDR3 in amino acids: CASSLDSGGYTDTQYF. The CDR3 DNA is TGTGCCAGCAGCTTAGATAGCGGGGGGTACACAGATACGCAGTATTTT. This chain joins TRBV11-2 and TRBJ2-3; 10 bases match TRBD2. This CDR3 has 16 residues. The germline gives CDR1 SGHAT, CDR2 FQNNGV. V was clipped by 0 bases and J by 2 bases; unmatched bases: 2.

This chain joins TRBV5-4 and TRBJ1-1, with D possibly being TRBD1 (5 bases). V shed 4 bases and J shed 4 bases, with 20 bases lying between them. This CDR3 spans 16 amino acids. CDR1 SGHNT and CDR2 YYREEE come from the germline V gene (reference sequence). CDR3 in DNA: TGTGCCAGCAGCCACGGGGGGTCCCTGGATAGCACTGAAGCTTTCTTT. This translates into CASSHGGSLDSTEAFF.

The V and J genes are TRBV7-2 and TRBJ1-5, with D possibly being TRBD1 (5 bases). This CDR3 has 14 residues. Germline CDR1 is SGHTA and CDR2 is FQGNSA. Trimming left V 6 bases short and J 1 base short, with 10 bases between. The CDR3 DNA reads as TGTGCCAGCAGAGTCACAGGAAGCAATCAGCCCCAGCATTTT. It encodes CASRVTGSNQPQHF.

This clone was counted between two and nine times. V and J are TRBV19 and TRBJ2-7, with D maybe TRBD2 (6 bases). V was trimmed by 5 bases and J by 3 bases, leaving 14 bases between them. Germline CDR1 and CDR2: LNHDA and SQIVND (reference sequence). CDR3 size: 14 residues. As DNA, the CDR3 is TGTGCCAGTAGTGTACCCGGGAGCGACTACGAGCAGTACTTC. Its translation is CASSVPGSDYEQYF.

The chain joins TRBV6-5 to TRBJ1-2; D is perhaps TRBD1 (5 bases). Trimming stripped 2 bases from V and 7 bases from J, with 14 bases between. The CDR3 totals 14 residues. Germline-derived CDR1 and CDR2 are MNHEY and SVGAGI. The CDR3 nucleotides read TGTGCCAGCAGTTACAGGGTTACCCAGGGTGGCTACACCTTC. Its protein product is CASSYRVTQGGYTF.